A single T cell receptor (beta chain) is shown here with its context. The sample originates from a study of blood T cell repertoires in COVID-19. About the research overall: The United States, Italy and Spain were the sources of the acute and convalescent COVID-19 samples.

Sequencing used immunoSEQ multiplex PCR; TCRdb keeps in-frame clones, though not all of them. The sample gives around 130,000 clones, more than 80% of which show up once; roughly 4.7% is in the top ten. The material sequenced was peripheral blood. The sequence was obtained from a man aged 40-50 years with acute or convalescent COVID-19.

The CDR3 is CASSLIYGAGDTQYF. The CDR3 nucleotides read TGTGCCAGCAGCTTGATTTACGGAGCGGGGGATACGCAGTATTTT. V usage is TRBV5-5 and J usage is TRBJ2-3; 7 nucleotides match TRBD2. Looked up from germline, CDR1 is SGHKS and CDR2 is YYEKEE (reference sequence). This CDR3 comprises 15 residues. J lost 6 bases, V lost 1 base, and 8 bases had no gene match.